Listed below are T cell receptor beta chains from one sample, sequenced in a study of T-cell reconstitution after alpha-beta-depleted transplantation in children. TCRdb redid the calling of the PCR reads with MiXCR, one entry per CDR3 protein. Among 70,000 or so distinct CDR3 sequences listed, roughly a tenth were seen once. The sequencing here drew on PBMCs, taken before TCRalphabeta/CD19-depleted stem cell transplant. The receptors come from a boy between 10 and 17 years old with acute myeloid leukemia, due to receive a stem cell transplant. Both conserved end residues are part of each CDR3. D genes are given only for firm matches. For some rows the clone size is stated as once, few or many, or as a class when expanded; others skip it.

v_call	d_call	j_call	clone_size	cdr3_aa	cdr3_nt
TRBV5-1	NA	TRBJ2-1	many	CASSLGQEYNEQFF	TGCGCCAGCAGCTTGGGACAGGAATACAATGAGCAGTTCTTC
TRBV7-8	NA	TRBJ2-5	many	CASSLSSWETQYF	TGTGCCAGCAGCTTATCATCTTGGGAGACCCAGTACTTC
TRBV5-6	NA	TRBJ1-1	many	CASSLAPQGPTEAFF	TGTGCCAGCAGCTTGGCCCCCCAGGGGCCCACTGAAGCTTTCTTT
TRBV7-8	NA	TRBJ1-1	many	CASRVPGGDTEAFF	TGTGCCAGCAGGGTTCCGGGGGGCGACACTGAAGCTTTCTTT
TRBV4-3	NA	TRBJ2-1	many	CASSQELGGEGIYNEQFF	TGCGCCAGCAGCCAAGAACTAGGGGGAGAGGGTATCTACAATGAGCAGTTCTTC
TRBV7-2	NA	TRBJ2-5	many	CASSLGVQETQYF	TGTGCCAGCAGCTTAGGAGTCCAAGAGACCCAGTACTTC
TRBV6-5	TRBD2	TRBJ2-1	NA	CASSYGSVAGLGIDEQFF	TGTGCCAGCAGTTACGGATCAGTAGCGGGATTAGGTATCGATGAGCAGTTCTTC
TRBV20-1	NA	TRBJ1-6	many	CSAGGEDPYESPLHF	TGCAGTGCCGGTGGTGAGGACCCTTACGAATCACCCCTCCACTTT
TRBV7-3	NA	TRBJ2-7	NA	CASSLTGAKEEQYF	TGTGCCAGCAGCTTAACAGGGGCGAAAGAGGAGCAGTACTTC
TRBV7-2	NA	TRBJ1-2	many	CASSLVTAGSTGYTF	TGTGCCAGCAGCTTAGTAACGGCAGGGTCGACTGGCTACACCTTC
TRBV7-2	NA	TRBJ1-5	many	CASSLGRGVTGQPQHF	TGTGCCAGCAGCTTAGGTAGAGGGGTAACGGGTCAGCCCCAGCATTTT
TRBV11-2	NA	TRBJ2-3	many	CASSSVDTQYF	TGTGCCAGCAGCTCAGTAGATACGCAGTATTTT
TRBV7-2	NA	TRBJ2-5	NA	CASRGSFGGGVSQYF	TGTGCCAGCAGGGGGAGTTTTGGAGGCGGAGTTTCCCAGTACTTC
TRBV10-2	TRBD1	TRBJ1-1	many	CASRQGPNTEAFF	TGCGCCAGCAGACAGGGGCCCAACACTGAAGCTTTCTTT
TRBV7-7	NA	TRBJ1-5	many	CELSRGALGNQPQHF	TGTGAACTTTCCCGGGGGGCGCTGGGCAATCAGCCCCAGCATTTT
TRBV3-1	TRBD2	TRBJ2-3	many	CASSQEGPSGRNKYF	TGTGCCAGCAGCCAAGAGGGTCCTAGCGGGAGGAATAAATATTTT
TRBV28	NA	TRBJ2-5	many	CASSSSTQRKTQYF	TGTGCCAGCAGTTCCTCGACTCAGCGGAAGACCCAGTACTTC
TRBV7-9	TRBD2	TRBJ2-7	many	CASSIGLAGSYEQYF	TGTGCCAGCAGCATCGGACTAGCGGGGTCCTACGAGCAGTACTTC
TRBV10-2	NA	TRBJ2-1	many	CASSQGRLRFF	TGCGCCAGCAGCCAGGGCCGATTGCGGTTCTTC
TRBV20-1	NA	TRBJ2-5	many	CSARDRSKETQYF	TGCAGTGCTAGGGACAGATCGAAAGAGACCCAGTACTTC
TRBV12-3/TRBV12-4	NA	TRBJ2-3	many	CASSARGDTQYF	TGTGCCAGCAGTGCTCGGGGGGATACGCAGTATTTT
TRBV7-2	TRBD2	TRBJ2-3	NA	CASSLGFSGGTDTQYF	TGTGCCAGCAGCTTAGGGTTTAGCGGGGGGACAGATACGCAGTATTTT
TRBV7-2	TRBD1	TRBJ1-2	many	CASRWGRGRSGYTF	TGTGCCAGCAGGTGGGGCAGGGGGCGGAGTGGCTACACCTTC
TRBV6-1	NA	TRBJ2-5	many	CASTLISGTATQYF	TGTGCCAGCACCTTAATCTCCGGGACGGCGACCCAGTACTTC
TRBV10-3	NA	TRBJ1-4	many	CATKDGATNEKLFF	TGTGCCACTAAAGACGGGGCAACTAATGAAAAACTGTTTTTT
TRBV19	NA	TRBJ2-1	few	CASRLGRAYNEQFF	TGTGCCAGCAGACTCGGACGGGCTTACAATGAGCAGTTCTTC
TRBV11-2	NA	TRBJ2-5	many	CASSFLRVAETQYF	TGTGCCAGCAGCTTTCTCCGGGTTGCGGAGACCCAGTACTTC
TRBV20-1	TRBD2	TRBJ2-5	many	CSARGTSGETQYF	TGCAGTGCTAGGGGGACTAGCGGGGAGACCCAGTACTTC
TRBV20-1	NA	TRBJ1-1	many	CSAHPPGGYTEAFF	TGCAGTGCGCATCCCCCGGGGGGCTACACTGAAGCTTTCTTT
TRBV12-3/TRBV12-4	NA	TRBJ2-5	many	CASSLYQGNAETQYF	TGTGCCAGCAGTTTGTACCAAGGGAACGCAGAGACCCAGTACTTC
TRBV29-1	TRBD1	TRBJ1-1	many	CSVEAAGGTEAFF	TGCAGCGTTGAGGCGGCAGGGGGCACTGAAGCTTTCTTT
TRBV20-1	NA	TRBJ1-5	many	CSGGRSTVGNQPQHF	TGCAGTGGGGGGCGGAGTACAGTCGGCAATCAGCCCCAGCATTTT
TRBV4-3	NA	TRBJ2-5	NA	CASSQEWGGAGQETQYF	TGCGCCAGCAGCCAAGAGTGGGGGGGCGCTGGGCAAGAGACCCAGTACTTC
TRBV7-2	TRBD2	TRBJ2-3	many	CASSLASGFTDTQYF	TGTGCCAGCAGCTTGGCTAGCGGCTTCACAGATACGCAGTATTTT
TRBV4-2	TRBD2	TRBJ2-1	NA	CASSQDQGGGPYNEQFF	TGTGCCAGCAGCCAAGATCAGGGCGGGGGGCCCTACAATGAGCAGTTCTTC
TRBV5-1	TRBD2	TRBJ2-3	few	CASSPLVAGVSTDTQYF	TGCGCCAGCAGCCCCCTAGTGGCGGGGGTGAGCACAGATACGCAGTATTTT
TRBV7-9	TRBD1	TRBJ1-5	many	CASSLYPGQFNQPQHF	TGTGCCAGCAGCCTATACCCGGGACAGTTCAATCAGCCCCAGCATTTT